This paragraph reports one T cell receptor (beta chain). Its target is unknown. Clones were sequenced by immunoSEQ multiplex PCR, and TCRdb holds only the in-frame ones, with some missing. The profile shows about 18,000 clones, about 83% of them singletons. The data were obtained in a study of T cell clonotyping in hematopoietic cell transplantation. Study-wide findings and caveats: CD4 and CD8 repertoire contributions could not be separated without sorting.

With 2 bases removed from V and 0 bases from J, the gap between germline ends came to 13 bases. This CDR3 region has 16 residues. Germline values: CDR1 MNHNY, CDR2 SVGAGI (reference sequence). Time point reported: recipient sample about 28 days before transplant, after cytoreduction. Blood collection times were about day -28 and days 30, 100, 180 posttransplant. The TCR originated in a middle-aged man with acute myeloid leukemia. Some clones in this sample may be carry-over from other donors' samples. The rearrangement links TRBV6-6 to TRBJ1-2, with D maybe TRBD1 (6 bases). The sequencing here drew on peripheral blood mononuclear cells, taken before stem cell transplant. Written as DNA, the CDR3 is TGTGCCAGCAGTTACGAGGGGGGGCCAACTAACTATGGCTACACCTTC. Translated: CASSYEGGPTNYGYTF.